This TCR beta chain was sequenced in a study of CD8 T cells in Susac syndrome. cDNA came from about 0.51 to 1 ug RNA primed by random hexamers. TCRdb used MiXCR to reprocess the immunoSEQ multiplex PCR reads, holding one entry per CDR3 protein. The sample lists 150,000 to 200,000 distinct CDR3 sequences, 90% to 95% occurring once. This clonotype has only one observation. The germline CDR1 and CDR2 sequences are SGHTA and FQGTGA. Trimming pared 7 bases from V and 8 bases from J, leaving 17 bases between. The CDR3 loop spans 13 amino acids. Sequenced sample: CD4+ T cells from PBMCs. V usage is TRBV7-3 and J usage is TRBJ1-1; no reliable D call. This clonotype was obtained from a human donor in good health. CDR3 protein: CASTLSGNTEAFF. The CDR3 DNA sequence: TGTGCCAGCACCCTTTCGGGCAATACAGAAGCTTTCTTT.